Below, 6 T cell receptor beta chains from the same sample are listed, as sequenced in a study of cytomegalovirus exposure and HLA in healthy donors. The PCR employed 60 Vbeta primers together with 13 Jbeta primers. Data came from immunoSEQ multiplex PCR; TCRdb stores just in-frame clones and leaves some out. Of about 99,000 clones in the sample, 79% were seen once. Sample: PBMCs. These receptors were taken from a male donor in good health and CMV-seropositive.

The chain has TRBV19 and TRBJ2-1; D is perhaps TRBD2 (6 bases). The CDR3 covers 15 residues. V shed 2 bases and J shed 5 bases, with 13 bases lying between them. Per the germline V gene, CDR1 is LNHDA and CDR2 is SQIVND (reference sequence). The CDR3 nucleotides are TGTGCCAGTAGTATATCGGGACTGGGCAACAATGAGCAGTTCTTC. Its protein product is CASSISGLGNNEQFF.

On this clone itself: A read error may produce the germline difference seen at one junction end. V and J are TRBV4-1 and TRBJ1-4, with a possible D match to TRBD1 (6 bases). Per germline, CDR1 MGHRA and CDR2 YSYEKL. CDR3 length equals 17 residues. CDR3 sequence (DNA): TGCGCCAGCAGCCAAGATGAACGGGGGGCGGTTGATGAAAAACTATTTTTT. It codes for CASSQDERGAVDEKLFF.

CDR3 sequence (DNA): TGCGCCAGCAGCCAAGAAGACACGAACTCTGGAAACACCATATATTTT. The encoded protein is CASSQEDTNSGNTIYF. V usage is TRBV4-1 and J usage is TRBJ1-3; no definite D call. The V end was cut by 0 bases, the J end by 0 bases, with 9 bases between. This CDR3 comprises 16 residues. CDR1 is MGHRA, CDR2 YSYEKL, per germline.

This chain links TRBV5-8 with TRBJ1-1, with D maybe TRBD1 (5 bases). Trimming cost V 4 bases and J 11 bases, with 15 bases left between them. The CDR3 length is 12 residues. Germline lookup yields CDR1 SGHTS and CDR2 YDEGEE. The DNA for the CDR3 is TGTGCCAGCAGCACGGGACTGTCCGAGGCTTTCTTT. It yields the protein CASSTGLSEAFF.

The gene calls are TRBV7-2 and TRBJ2-7; 8 bases are shared with TRBD2. J lost 3 bases, V lost 3 bases, and 7 bases had no gene match. CDR1 is SGHTA and CDR2 is FQGNSA in the germline V gene. The CDR3 spans 15 residues. The CDR3 nucleotides are TGTGCCAGCAGCTTGGCGGGGGGAACCATCTACGAGCAGTACTTC. Amino acids: CASSLAGGTIYEQYF.

The rearrangement links TRBV6-5 to TRBJ1-5; tentatively, D is TRBD1 (5 bases). The CDR3 sequence is 13 residues long. CDR1 and CDR2 (germline): MNHEY, SVGAGI. V was pared by 8 bases and J by 2 bases, with 10 bases between. CDR3 DNA: TGTGCCAGCTCAGTAGGGGGCAATCAGCCCCAGCATTTT. This encodes CASSVGGNQPQHF.